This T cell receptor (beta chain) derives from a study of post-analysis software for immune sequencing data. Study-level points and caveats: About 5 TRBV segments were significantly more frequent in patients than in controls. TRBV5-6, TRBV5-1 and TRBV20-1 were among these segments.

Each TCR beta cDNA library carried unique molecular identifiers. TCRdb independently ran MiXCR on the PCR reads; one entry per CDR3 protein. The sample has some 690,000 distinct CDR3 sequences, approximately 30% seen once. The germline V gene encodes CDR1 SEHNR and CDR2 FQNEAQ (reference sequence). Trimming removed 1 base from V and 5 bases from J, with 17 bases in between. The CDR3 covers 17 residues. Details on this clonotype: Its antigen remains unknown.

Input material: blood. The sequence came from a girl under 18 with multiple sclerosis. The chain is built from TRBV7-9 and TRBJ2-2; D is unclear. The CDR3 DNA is TGTGCCAGCAGCTTAGAGGCCCCGAACGAATGGACCGGGGAGCTGTTTTTT. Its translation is CASSLEAPNEWTGELFF.